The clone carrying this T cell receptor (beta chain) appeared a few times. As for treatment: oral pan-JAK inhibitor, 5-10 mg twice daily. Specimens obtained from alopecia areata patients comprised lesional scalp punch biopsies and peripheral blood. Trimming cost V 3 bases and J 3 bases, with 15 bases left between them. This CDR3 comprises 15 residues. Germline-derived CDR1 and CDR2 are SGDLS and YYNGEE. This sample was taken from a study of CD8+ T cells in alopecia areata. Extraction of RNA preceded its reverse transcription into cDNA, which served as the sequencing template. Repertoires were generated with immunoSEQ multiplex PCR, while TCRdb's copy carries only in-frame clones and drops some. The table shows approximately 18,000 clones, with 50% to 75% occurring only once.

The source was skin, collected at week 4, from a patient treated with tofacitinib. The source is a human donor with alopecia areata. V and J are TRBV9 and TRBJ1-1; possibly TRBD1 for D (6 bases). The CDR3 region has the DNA TGTGCCAGCAGCGCGGAGCCACAGGGAGACACTGAAGCTTTCTTT. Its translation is CASSAEPQGDTEAFF. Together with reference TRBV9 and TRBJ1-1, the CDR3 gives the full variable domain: DSGVTQTPKHLITATGQRVTLRCSPRSGDLSVYWYQQSLDQGLQFLIQYYNGEERAKGNILERFSAQQFPDLHSELNLSSLELGDSALYFCASSAEPQGDTEAFFGQGTRLTVV.